The 28 T cell receptor beta chains presented below share a single source sample, sequenced in a study of cytomegalovirus exposure and HLA in healthy donors (dated by TCRdb to 2015 to 2018). Library generation was performed with the immunoSEQ multiplex PCR assay. A mixture of 60 forward primers for TCR Vbeta segments and 13 reverse primers for TCR Jbeta segments was used in the multiplex PCR. TCRdb's version of the immuneACCESS table is confined to in-frame rearrangements and falls short of the full clone set. An unresolved V gene accounts for under half of the shortfall where checked; the remainder is of unknown origin. This sample holds 85,000 to 110,000 clones; 60% to 80% were observed only once. Less than 5% of the sample belongs to the ten largest clones. Sample: PBMCs. The receptors come from a man over 45 in good health and CMV-seropositive.

The V call is TRBV4-1, the J call TRBJ2-3, with TRBD2 matching 7 bases. This CDR3 contains 15 residues. The J segment lost 2 bases and the V segment lost 4 bases, leaving 6 bases of the junction unmatched. CDR1 is MGHRA, CDR2 YSYEKL, per germline. The CDR3 region has the DNA TGCGCCAGCAGCCCCCTAGCGGAGTACACAGATACGCAGTATTTT. Translation gives CASSPLAEYTDTQYF.

The chain couples TRBV2 to TRBJ2-3, with 7 bases matching TRBD1. With 7 bases clipped from V and 6 bases from J, the junction kept 10 bases outside the gene matches. In germline, CDR1 is SNHLY, CDR2 FYNNEI. This CDR3 has 14 residues. CDR3 sequence reads: CASNPTGRLDTQYF. The CDR3 DNA is TGTGCCAGCAATCCGACAGGGCGATTGGATACGCAGTATTTT.

This clone has a handful of counts. The V and J genes are TRBV5-1 and TRBJ2-3, with 8 bases matching TRBD1. Germline V gene lookup returns CDR1 SGHRS and CDR2 YFSETQ. Trimming cost V 0 bases and J 2 bases; bases outside gene matches: 5. This CDR3 is built from 16 residues. CDR3 in amino acids: CASSLGRQGNTDTQYF. The CDR3 DNA follows: TGCGCCAGCAGCTTGGGAAGACAGGGGAACACAGATACGCAGTATTTT.

The J gene is TRBJ2-6, the V gene TRBV9; 8 nucleotides align to TRBD2. This CDR3 spans 19 amino acids. J was trimmed by 0 bases and V by 4 bases; bases with no gene match: 12. The germline V gene encodes CDR1 SGDLS and CDR2 YYNGEE. For the CDR3, the DNA is TGTGCCAGCAGCAACTTGGCGGGAGGCTTGGGCTCTGGGGCCAACGTCCTGACTTTC. The encoded protein is CASSNLAGGLGSGANVLTF.

This sequence joins TRBV18 and TRBJ2-3; 7 nucleotides line up with TRBD2. The CDR3 covers 15 residues. Germline CDR1 reads KGHSH; CDR2 reads LQKENI. J gave up 6 bases and V 0 bases, and 6 bases lay outside the gene matches. The CDR3 nucleotides are TGTGCCAGCTCACCACCAGAAGCGGGAATGGATACGCAGTATTTT. As protein: CASSPPEAGMDTQYF.

The genes are TRBV5-1 and TRBJ2-2; 10 bases are shared with TRBD1. Germline CDR1 and CDR2: SGHRS and YFSETQ. The CDR3 is 17 residues long. J was trimmed by 3 bases and V by 4 bases; bases with no gene match: 9. The CDR3 loop is CASSKTGQGGHTGELFF. CDR3 bases: TGCGCCAGCAGCAAAACAGGACAGGGGGGTCACACCGGGGAGCTGTTTTTT.

This clone was seen only a few times. The rearrangement joins TRBV5-4 to TRBJ2-7, with 7 bases aligning to TRBD2. Germline values: CDR1 SGHNT, CDR2 YYREEE (reference sequence). The trim removed 4 bases at V and 10 bases at J, leaving 11 bases unmatched. This CDR3 has 13 residues. The chain's CDR3 is CASSKGREFVQYF. The CDR3 coding sequence is TGTGCCAGCAGCAAAGGGCGGGAGTTTGTACAGTACTTC.

This sequence joins TRBV6-4 and TRBJ2-1, with 11 positions matching TRBD2. Germline V gene lookup returns CDR1 MRHNA and CDR2 SNTAGT. The CDR3 is 15 amino acids. With V trimmed by 6 bases and J by 4 bases, 5 bases remained unmatched. CDR3 protein: CASRLTSGSYNEQFF. The CDR3 nucleotides are TGTGCCAGCAGACTAACTAGCGGGAGTTACAATGAGCAGTTCTTC.

This chain connects TRBV27 to TRBJ2-1; tentatively, D is TRBD2 (5 bases). Germline CDR1 MNHEY, CDR2 SMNVEV (reference sequence). Between the trimmed V and J ends, which lost 3 bases and 7 bases, there was a span of 16 bases. This CDR3 is built from 15 residues. CDR3 amino acids: CASSFKLGGWNEQFF. CDR3 nucleotide sequence: TGTGCCAGCAGTTTTAAACTCGGCGGGTGGAATGAGCAGTTCTTC.

The genes are TRBV10-2 and TRBJ2-7, with 8 positions matching TRBD1. Germline CDR1 is WSHSY and CDR2 is SAAADI. V was clipped by 0 bases and J by 3 bases; unmatched bases: 4. The CDR3 consists of 15 residues. CDR3 DNA sequence: TGCGCCAGCAGTGAGTCGGCGGGGACAGGCTACGAGCAGTACTTC. Translated: CASSESAGTGYEQYF.

The V gene is TRBV11-2, the J gene TRBJ1-1; 8 positions match TRBD1. Germline-derived CDR1 and CDR2 are SGHAT and FQNNGV. This CDR3 region has 15 residues. The V segment lost 5 bases and the J segment 3 bases; nucleotides outside the gene matches: 8. CDR3 sequence: CASSRGGQGDTEAFF. The CDR3 DNA is TGTGCCAGCAGCAGGGGAGGACAGGGTGACACTGAAGCTTTCTTT.

The chain couples TRBV6-5 to TRBJ2-1, with D perhaps matching TRBD2 (6 bases). V dropped 5 bases and J dropped 3 bases, with 8 bases sitting between them. The CDR3 sequence is 13 residues long. The V gene's germline CDR1 is MNHEY and CDR2 SVGAGI. The CDR3, as DNA: TGTGCCAGCAGTCCGGGAGTCTACAATGAGCAGTTCTTC. Residues: CASSPGVYNEQFF.

CDR3 sequence (DNA): TGTGCCAGCAGTTTGGACAAGAACACAGATACGCAGTATTTT. Translated: CASSLDKNTDTQYF. The chain is built from TRBV28 and TRBJ2-3, with a weak D call TRBD1 (5 bases). The V gene lost 3 bases and the J gene lost 2 bases, with 9 bases spanning the gap. This CDR3 has 14 amino acids. The germline V gene encodes CDR1 MDHEN and CDR2 SYDVKM.

The V and J genes are TRBV9 and TRBJ1-5; 8 positions match TRBD1. CDR3 length: 17 amino acids. V lost 3 bases, J lost 3 bases, and 11 bases stayed unmatched. Germline V lookup: CDR1 SGDLS, CDR2 YYNGEE. CDR3 loop: CASSGLLGTGLNQPQHF. The CDR3 DNA is TGTGCCAGCAGCGGGCTCCTCGGGACAGGCCTCAATCAGCCCCAGCATTTT.

The chain couples TRBV28 to TRBJ2-1; TRBD2 matches 11 bases. The trim removed 3 bases at V and 0 bases at J, leaving 13 bases unmatched. The CDR3 runs 20 residues. Germline CDR1 and CDR2: MDHEN and SYDVKM. DNA for the CDR3: TGTGCCAGCAGTTTCCCGCCGGGACTAGCGGACCGTAGCTCCTACAATGAGCAGTTCTTC. The encoded protein is CASSFPPGLADRSSYNEQFF.

The rearrangement uses TRBV7-8 and TRBJ2-1, with 9 bases fitting TRBD1. V lost 2 bases to trimming and J lost 7 bases; unmatched junction nucleotides: 6. CDR1 SGHVS and CDR2 FQNEAQ come from the germline V gene. The CDR3 has 15 amino acids. CDR3 nucleotide sequence: TGTGCCAGCAGCTTAACAGGACAGGGGTATAATGAGCAGTTCTTC. As protein: CASSLTGQGYNEQFF.

By its share, this clone is medium-sized. V is TRBV6-4 and J is TRBJ2-3; TRBD2 aligns across 7 bases. There are 16 residues in the CDR3. CDR1 and CDR2 (germline): MRHNA, SNTAGT. V gave up 2 bases and J gave up 0 bases; unmatched junction bases: 5. CDR3 nucleotide sequence: TGTGCCAGCAGTGACGGAGCGGGATCTAGCACAGATACGCAGTATTTT. Its protein is CASSDGAGSSTDTQYF.

The chain carries TRBV7-3 and TRBJ2-5; D unresolved. The CDR3 sequence is 13 residues long. The germline V and J ends were trimmed by 2 bases and 4 bases, with 8 bases remaining between them. CDR1 is SGHTA, CDR2 FQGTGA, per germline. The CDR3 reads CASSLSGRETQYF. CDR3 nucleotides: TGTGCCAGCAGCTTATCGGGTAGAGAGACCCAGTACTTC.

V is TRBV28 and J is TRBJ2-5; 8 positions match TRBD1. The end of the DNA aligns better with TRBJ2-7, so the J call may be wrong. CDR1 MDHEN and CDR2 SYDVKM come from the germline V gene. This CDR3 has 16 residues. The CDR3 DNA reads as TGTGCCAGCAGCCCAATCGGGCTACAGGGGGGATACGAGCAGTACTTC. Protein: CASSPIGLQGGYEQYF.

This rearrangement joins TRBV5-4 to TRBJ2-1, with D perhaps TRBD2 (5 bases). The CDR3 spans 15 residues. Trimming left V 0 bases short and J 7 bases short, with 14 bases between. The germline gives CDR1 SGHNT, CDR2 YYREEE (reference sequence). The CDR3 DNA reads as TGTGCCAGCAGCTTGGCCGGGGTAGAGTCAAATGAGCAGTTCTTC. Residues: CASSLAGVESNEQFF.

In the case of this clone: This specimen includes other DNA sequences encoding the same CDR3. The chain joins TRBV18 to TRBJ2-3; D ambiguous. CDR3 length: 13 residues. V lost 0 bases, J lost 5 bases, and 6 bases lay in between. The germline V gene has CDR1 KGHSH and CDR2 LQKENI. The CDR3 protein is CASSPPSLDTQYF. In DNA, the CDR3 is TGTGCCAGCTCACCACCCTCACTAGATACGCAGTATTTT.

The rearrangement links TRBV28 to TRBJ2-1; TRBD2 matches 8 bases. Germline-derived CDR1 and CDR2 are MDHEN and SYDVKM. After removal of 7 bases from V and 0 bases from J, the junction contained 5 bases not matched to a gene. This CDR3 has 15 residues. The CDR3 protein is CASTGGEGSYNEQFF. The CDR3 DNA follows: TGTGCCAGCACGGGGGGGGAGGGCTCCTACAATGAGCAGTTCTTC.

There are a few counts of this clone. The chain employs TRBV10-3 and TRBJ2-7, with 8 bases aligning to TRBD1. Germline CDR1 ENHRY, CDR2 SYGVKD. After removal of 0 bases from V and 4 bases from J, the junction contained 5 bases not matched to a gene. The CDR3 contains 15 residues. The CDR3 loop reads CAISESKQGVYEQYF. CDR3 nucleotide sequence: TGTGCCATCAGTGAGTCGAAACAGGGGGTATACGAGCAGTACTTC.

The genes are TRBV25-1 and TRBJ1-1; D might be TRBD1 (6 bases). The germline gives CDR1 MGHDK, CDR2 SYGVNS. V lost 5 bases to trimming and J lost 0 bases, with 7 bases between them. This CDR3 is built from 13 residues. The CDR3 reads CASSTGLNTEAFF. The CDR3 DNA follows: TGTGCCAGCAGTACAGGGTTGAACACTGAAGCTTTCTTT.

The chain uses TRBV6-5 and TRBJ2-7; no clear D gene. CDR1 and CDR2 from the germline V gene are MNHEY and SVGAGI. This CDR3 contains 14 residues. Trimming removed 6 bases from V and 1 base from J, with 13 bases in between. CDR3 DNA sequence: TGTGCCAGCAGAGAAAGTGAGCTGTCCTACGAGCAGTACTTC. It yields the protein CASRESELSYEQYF.

V gene TRBV7-9 combines with J gene TRBJ1-4, with D perhaps TRBD1 (6 bases). Trimming took off 5 bases at V and 7 bases at J, with 20 bases between the two ends. The germline V gene has CDR1 SEHNR and CDR2 FQNEAQ (reference sequence). The CDR3 is made up of 16 amino acids. CDR3 DNA sequence: TGTGCCAGCAGCCCAAAAGGGACATCTGTAGGTGAAAAACTGTTTTTT. Amino acids: CASSPKGTSVGEKLFF.

The chain carries TRBV5-6 and TRBJ2-7; tentative D call: TRBD1 (6 bases). From germline, CDR1 is SGHDT and CDR2 YYEEEE. V lost 2 bases to trimming and J lost 6 bases, with 15 bases between them. CDR3 length equals 14 residues. The CDR3 sequence: CASSLTGPVGEQYF. The CDR3 region has the DNA TGTGCCAGCAGCTTAACAGGGCCGGTGGGCGAGCAGTACTTC. The full variable domain, completed using reference TRBV5-6 and TRBJ2-7, is DAGVTQSPTHLIKTRGQQVTLRCSPKSGHDTVSWYQQALGQGPQFIFQYYEEEERQRGNFPDRFSGHQFPNYSSELNVNALLLGDSALYLCASSLTGPVGEQYFGPGTRLTVT.

The CDR3 DNA follows: TGCGCCAGCAGCTTGGGAGGCGGGCAAGAGACCCAGTACTTC. Residues: CASSLGGGQETQYF. The chain is built from TRBV5-1 and TRBJ2-5, with D perhaps TRBD2 (5 bases). Germline V gives CDR1 SGHRS, CDR2 YFSETQ. The CDR3 totals 14 residues. The ends were cut back, 0 bases at V and 2 bases at J, with 8 bases in the middle.